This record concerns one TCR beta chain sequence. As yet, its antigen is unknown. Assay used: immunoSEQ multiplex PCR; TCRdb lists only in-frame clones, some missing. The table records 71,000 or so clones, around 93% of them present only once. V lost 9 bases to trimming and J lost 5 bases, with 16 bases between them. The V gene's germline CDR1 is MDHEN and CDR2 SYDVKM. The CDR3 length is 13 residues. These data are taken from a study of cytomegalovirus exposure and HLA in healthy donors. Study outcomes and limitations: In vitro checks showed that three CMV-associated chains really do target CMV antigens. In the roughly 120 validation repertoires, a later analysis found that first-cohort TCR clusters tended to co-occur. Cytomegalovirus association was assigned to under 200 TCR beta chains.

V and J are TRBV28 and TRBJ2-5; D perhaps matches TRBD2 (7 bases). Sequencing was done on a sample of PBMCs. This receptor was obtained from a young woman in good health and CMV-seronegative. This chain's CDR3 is CARRGGPWETQYF. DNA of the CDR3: TGTGCCAGGAGGGGGGGGCCTTGGGAGACCCAGTACTTC. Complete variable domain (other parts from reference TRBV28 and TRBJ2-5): DVKVTQSSRYLVKRTGEKVFLECVQDMDHENMFWYRQDPGLGLRLIYFSYDVKMKEKGDIPEGYSVSREKKERFSLILESASTNQTSMYLCARRGGPWETQYFGPGTRLLVL.